The 26 T cell receptor beta chains reported below all come from one sample, sequenced in a study of blood T cell repertoires in COVID-19. The protocol was immunoSEQ multiplex PCR, while the TCRdb copy is restricted to in-frame clones and leaves out a portion. The sample has approximately 180,000 clones, approximately 88% seen once. Source material: peripheral blood. The receptors here all came from a woman aged 40 to 49 with COVID-19, enrolled during active disease.

In its sample, this clone was seen a few times. The V gene is TRBV28, the J gene TRBJ1-1; D perhaps matches TRBD1 (6 bases). V gave up 4 bases and J gave up 1 base, with 16 bases separating them. Per germline, CDR1 MDHEN and CDR2 SYDVKM. This CDR3 comprises 16 residues. Here the CDR3 reads CASSSRGTTANTEAFF. CDR3 DNA sequence: TGTGCCAGCAGTTCCAGGGGAACGACCGCGAACACTGAAGCTTTCTTT.

This clone was seen only once. The chain joins TRBV29-1 to TRBJ2-5, with D perhaps TRBD2 (5 bases). Per the germline V gene, CDR1 is SQVTM and CDR2 is ANQGSEA. The CDR3 totals 14 residues. Trimming removed 6 bases from V and 4 bases from J, with 18 bases in between. Written as DNA, the CDR3 is TGCAGCGTGGGAGACAAGGCCCTACCAGAGACCCAGTACTTC. Its translation: CSVGDKALPETQYF. Full variable domain (missing parts from reference TRBV29-1 and TRBJ2-5): SAVISQKPSRDICQRGTSLTIQCQVDSQVTMMFWYRQQPGQSLTLIATANQGSEATYESGFVIDKFPISRPNLTFSTLTVSNMSPEDSSIYLCSVGDKALPETQYFGPGTRLLVL.

The chain employs TRBV7-9 and TRBJ2-1; weak D call: TRBD1 (6 bases). Trimming pared 1 base from V and 2 bases from J, leaving 6 bases between. The CDR3 runs 14 residues. Per germline, CDR1 SEHNR and CDR2 FQNEAQ (reference sequence). The DNA for the CDR3 is TGTGCCAGCAGCTTAGGGACAGCCTACAATGAGCAGTTCTTC. Residues: CASSLGTAYNEQFF.

The V call is TRBV4-2, the J call TRBJ1-6; D gene uncertain. Germline CDR1 and CDR2: LGHNA and YNFKEQ. Trimming shortened V by 1 base and J by 7 bases, and 11 bases separated the two germline ends. The CDR3 is 15 residues long. CDR3 nucleotides: TGTGCCAGCAGCCAAGGAGGGCAAAAGAATTCACCCCTCCACTTT. Its translation is CASSQGGQKNSPLHF.

DNA of the CDR3: TGTGCCAGCAGCCTACAGGGTTTGGAGTACGAGCAGTACTTC. Amino acid sequence: CASSLQGLEYEQYF. V gene TRBV28 combines with J gene TRBJ2-7, with D possibly being TRBD1 (6 bases). V lost 6 bases and J 4 bases, leaving 16 bases between the germline ends. The germline gives CDR1 MDHEN, CDR2 SYDVKM. This CDR3 region has 14 residues.

The V gene is TRBV3-1 (or the pseudogene TRBV3-2), the J gene TRBJ2-7; TRBD2 is a possible D gene (5 bases). The CDR3 totals 14 residues. Trimming removed 3 bases at V and 6 bases at J, with 15 bases between. Germline V gene data show CDR1 as LGHDT and CDR2 as YNNKEL (reference sequence). The CDR3 coding sequence is TGTGCCAGCAGCCATCGCGGCCCCGCGGGCGAGCAGTACTTC. Protein: CASSHRGPAGEQYF.

This clone occurred once. This rearrangement joins TRBV24-1 to TRBJ2-2; perhaps TRBD1 as D (5 bases). The ends were cut back, 2 bases at V and 4 bases at J, with 13 bases in the middle. Germline V lookup: CDR1 KGHDR, CDR2 SFDVKD. The CDR3 is 16 residues long. CDR3 DNA: TGTGCCACCAGTGATTCAGGGCAGGCGGCCACCGGGGAGCTGTTTTTT. Protein sequence: CATSDSGQAATGELFF.

This clone was found a few times. The chain combines TRBV4-1 with TRBJ1-4; the D gene is possibly TRBD1 (5 bases). Germline-derived CDR1 and CDR2 are MGHRA and YSYEKL. The CDR3 runs to 15 residues. V was pared by 2 bases and J by 4 bases, with 11 bases between. CDR3 in amino acids: CASSQIKGNNEKLFF. CDR3 DNA sequence: TGCGCCAGCAGCCAAATAAAGGGGAATAATGAAAAACTGTTTTTT.

J is TRBJ2-1 and V is TRBV7-2; 10 bases map to TRBD2. Per the germline V gene, CDR1 is SGHTA and CDR2 is FQGNSA. The CDR3 spans 18 residues. Trimming took 2 bases from V and 7 from J; bases not matched to a gene: 14. Here the CDR3 reads CASSLPSFGLAGVNEQFF. For the CDR3, the DNA is TGTGCCAGCAGCTTACCATCCTTTGGGCTAGCGGGAGTGAATGAGCAGTTCTTC.

V is TRBV5-8 and J is TRBJ2-3, with a weak D call TRBD2 (6 bases). The CDR3 covers 15 residues. V was trimmed by 9 bases and J by 5 bases, leaving 22 bases between them. Germline V CDR1 and CDR2: SGHTS, YDEGEE. The CDR3 DNA is TGTGCCAACCACCCTAGCGTAGGCAATGAAGATACGCAGTATTTT. This sequence encodes CANHPSVGNEDTQYF.

The chain joins TRBV7-2 to TRBJ2-1; D is uncertain. Germline CDR1 SGHTA, CDR2 FQGNSA. The CDR3 sequence is 14 residues long. V was shortened by 5 bases and J by 4 bases, with 12 bases between the two germline ends. The CDR3 is CASSPQSFYNEQFF. CDR3 bases: TGTGCCAGCAGCCCACAGAGTTTTTACAATGAGCAGTTCTTC.

The chain couples TRBV7-2 to TRBJ1-4; no firm D call. Trimming left V 3 bases short and J 0 bases short, with 11 bases between. Germline V gene lookup returns CDR1 SGHTA and CDR2 FQGNSA. This CDR3 contains 16 residues. The CDR3 DNA reads TGTGCCAGCAGCTTGAACAGTCCTACAACTAATGAAAAACTGTTTTTT. It translates to CASSLNSPTTNEKLFF.

V gene TRBV11-2 combines with J gene TRBJ1-2; unclear D gene. In germline, CDR1 is SGHAT, CDR2 FQNNGV. Trimming stripped 0 bases from V and 2 bases from J, with 16 bases between. This CDR3 region has 17 residues. CDR3 nucleotide sequence: TGTGCCAGCAGCTTAGATTTTTTCCCCAATGCGAACTATGGCTACACCTTC. Encoded protein: CASSLDFFPNANYGYTF.

CDR3: CASSFQGAYGYTF. The DNA for the CDR3 is TGTGCCAGCAGTTTTCAGGGTGCCTATGGCTACACCTTC. The chain employs TRBV27 and TRBJ1-2, with D perhaps matching TRBD1 (5 bases). V lost 3 bases to trimming and J lost 4 bases, with 9 bases between them. The CDR3 loop spans 13 amino acids. The germline V gene encodes CDR1 MNHEY and CDR2 SMNVEV (reference sequence).

J is TRBJ1-1 and V is TRBV6-5; D remains unclear. Germline assignment: CDR1 MNHEY and CDR2 SVGAGI. The CDR3 spans 12 residues. V was trimmed by 7 bases and J by 12 bases, leaving 18 bases between them. The CDR3 coding sequence is TGTGCCAGCACGGCCCCTGACCTAGGAACTTTCTTT. Translation gives CASTAPDLGTFF.

V and J are TRBV6-5 and TRBJ2-7, with TRBD1 identical over 8 bases. Germline V CDR1 and CDR2: MNHEY, SVGAGI. The CDR3 totals 14 residues. V trimming: 5 bases; J trimming: 6 bases; junction bases outside the gene matches: 9. The CDR3 bases are TGTGCCAGCAGTCCAAGGGGACAGGTTCCCGAGCAGTACTTC. It codes for CASSPRGQVPEQYF.

The rearrangement uses TRBV6-6 and TRBJ2-1; 10 bases match TRBD2. After removal of 5 bases from V and 3 bases from J, the junction contained 13 bases not matched to a gene. Per germline, CDR1 MNHNY and CDR2 SVGAGI (reference sequence). The CDR3 length is 18 residues. Here the CDR3 reads CASSLLPSSGRIYNEQFF. CDR3 nucleotides: TGTGCCAGCAGTCTGCTTCCTTCTAGCGGGAGAATCTACAATGAGCAGTTCTTC.

This chain links TRBV29-1 with TRBJ2-7, with 9 bases lining up with TRBD2. V was pared by 7 bases and J by 0 bases, with 1 base of the junction left unmatched. Germline-derived CDR1 and CDR2 are SQVTM and ANQGSEA. The CDR3 covers 12 residues. This chain's CDR3 is CSGTSVSYEQYF. The CDR3 DNA reads as TGCAGCGGGACTAGCGTCTCCTACGAGCAGTACTTC.

J is TRBJ2-5 and V is TRBV27; D not resolved. The germline gives CDR1 MNHEY, CDR2 SMNVEV (reference sequence). V shed 7 bases and J shed 8 bases, with 29 bases lying between them. The CDR3 contains 17 residues. The CDR3: CASTSFFDGYPKRTQYF. In nucleotides, the CDR3 is TGTGCCAGCACCTCTTTTTTTGACGGGTACCCTAAGAGAACCCAGTACTTC.

The chain joins TRBV6-5 to TRBJ1-2, with D possibly TRBD1 on 5 matching bases. This CDR3 has 16 residues. The germline V and J ends were trimmed by 0 bases and 7 bases, with 18 bases remaining between them. Germline V gene lookup returns CDR1 MNHEY and CDR2 SVGAGI. The CDR3 sequence is CASSYSLGVLLGGYTF. In DNA form, the CDR3 reads TGTGCCAGCAGTTACTCGTTAGGGGTCCTTCTGGGTGGCTACACCTTC.

The chain employs TRBV9 and TRBJ1-4, with 7 bases lining up with TRBD1. The length of the CDR3 is 13 residues. Trimming cost V 3 bases and J 8 bases; bases outside gene matches: 4. Germline V gene data show CDR1 as SGDLS and CDR2 as YYNGEE. CDR3 loop: CASSATGKEKLFF. Written as DNA, the CDR3 is TGTGCCAGCAGCGCGACAGGGAAAGAAAAACTGTTTTTT.

The chain combines TRBV5-1 with TRBJ1-2, with a possible D match to TRBD1 (5 bases). From germline, CDR1 is SGHRS and CDR2 YFSETQ. The CDR3 loop spans 13 amino acids. V was cut by 4 bases and J by 6 bases, with 13 bases left in between. The CDR3 reads CASSQDGADGYTF. The CDR3 DNA is TGCGCCAGCAGCCAGGATGGGGCAGATGGCTACACCTTC.

This chain links TRBV19 with TRBJ1-1; a possible D gene is TRBD1 (5 bases). Germline CDR1 is LNHDA and CDR2 is SQIVND (reference sequence). The CDR3 consists of 17 residues. The V end lost 1 base, the J end lost 2 bases, and 17 bases lay between the germline ends. The CDR3 loop reads CASSIGGHSQENTEAFF. CDR3 in DNA: TGTGCCAGTAGTATAGGAGGACACTCACAGGAAAACACTGAAGCTTTCTTT.

The rearrangement uses TRBV2 and TRBJ2-5; the D gene is possibly TRBD2 (6 bases). The CDR3 is made up of 12 amino acids. Trimming pared 7 bases from V and 5 bases from J, leaving 11 bases between. The V gene's germline CDR1 is SNHLY and CDR2 FYNNEI. For the CDR3, the DNA is TGTGCCAGCACGCGGGGACGGGAGACCCAGTACTTC. This gives the protein CASTRGRETQYF.

This chain connects TRBV18 to TRBJ1-1; the match to TRBD1 covers 7 bases. Germline lookup yields CDR1 KGHSH and CDR2 LQKENI. The CDR3 is made up of 16 amino acids. J was trimmed by 4 bases and V by 4 bases; bases with no gene match: 12. The CDR3 nucleotides read TGTGCCAGCTCACGTTCAGAGACAGGGCTTGGCACTGAAGCTTTCTTT. It specifies CASSRSETGLGTEAFF.

This CDR3 reads CASSFWPYRDREYGEQYF. In nucleotides, the CDR3 is TGTGCCAGCAGTTTCTGGCCTTACCGGGACAGGGAATATGGCGAGCAGTACTTC. The chain uses TRBV25-1 and TRBJ2-7; 9 bases match TRBD1. The CDR3 sequence is 18 residues long. Trimming cost V 5 bases and J 6 bases; bases outside gene matches: 20. Per germline, CDR1 MGHDK and CDR2 SYGVNS.